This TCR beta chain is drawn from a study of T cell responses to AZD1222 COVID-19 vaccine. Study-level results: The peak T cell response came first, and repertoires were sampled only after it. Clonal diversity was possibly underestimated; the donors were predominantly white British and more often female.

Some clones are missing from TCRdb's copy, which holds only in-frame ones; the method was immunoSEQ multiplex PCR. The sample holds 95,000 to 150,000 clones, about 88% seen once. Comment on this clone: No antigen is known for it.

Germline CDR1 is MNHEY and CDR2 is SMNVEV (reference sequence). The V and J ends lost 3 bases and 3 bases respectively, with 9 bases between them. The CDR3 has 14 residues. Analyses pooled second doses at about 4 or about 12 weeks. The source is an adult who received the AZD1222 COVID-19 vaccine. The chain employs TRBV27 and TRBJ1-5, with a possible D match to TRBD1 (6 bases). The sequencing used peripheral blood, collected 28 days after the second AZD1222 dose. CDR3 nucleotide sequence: TGTGCCAGCAGTTTTCGACAGGTCAATCAGCCCCAGCATTTT. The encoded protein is CASSFRQVNQPQHF.